These 2 T cell receptor beta chains were all obtained from the same sample, sequenced in a study of T-cell memory formation after mild COVID-19. TCRdb reprocessed the 5' RACE reads with MiXCR, giving one entry per CDR3 protein. The repertoire consists of under 650,000 distinct CDR3 sequences, with about 20% occurring once and the leading ten covering about 12%. Sequencing input: PBMCs or a T cell subset sorted from them (not recorded which). These receptors were taken from an adult woman who had mild COVID-19 (a few samples of this study predate the infection). Cell type and time point are not known.

This clonotype appeared a single time. This CDR3 reads CASSPLPIGGGYTF. The CDR3 DNA follows: TGTGCCAGCTCACCACTCCCAATCGGAGGTGGCTACACCTTC. The chain couples TRBV18 to TRBJ1-2; unclear D gene. In germline, CDR1 is KGHSH, CDR2 LQKENI. The CDR3 sequence is 14 residues long. The V gene lost 1 base and the J gene lost 7 bases, with 13 bases spanning the gap.

This chain links TRBV19 with TRBJ2-2; D unresolved. V was shortened by 7 bases and J by 8 bases, with 11 bases between the two germline ends. CDR3 length equals 12 residues. The germline V gene has CDR1 LNHDA and CDR2 SQIVND (reference sequence). DNA of the CDR3: TGTGCCAGTAACACCCCCCCTGGGGAGCTGTTTTTT. Its translation: CASNTPPGELFF.